This T cell receptor beta chain was sequenced for a study of blood T cells in healthy people across ages (dated by TCRdb to 2013 to 2016). Notes on the research overall: Template switching captured roughly one uniquely barcoded TCR beta cDNA molecule per two T cells in model experiments. The donors were split into four age groups: young (average around 15 years), middle-aged (39), aged (over 55) and long-lived (roughly 77). Two additional independent replicas of 1 million unique cDNA reads from the same blood draw were analyzed for two donors (one aged 18 to 30 and one aged 80 or older). Using deep sequencing normalized with unique cDNA molecular identifiers, the study measured how TCR beta repertoire diversity changes with age. Results and caveats for the whole study, not just this receptor: Compared with the aged group, the long-lived group had more naive CD4+ T cells, fewer expanded clones and increased TCR diversity, a pattern suggesting age selection. Observed TCR beta diversity per million T cells fell roughly linearly with age, and a significant reduction was already apparent by age around 44. There was a strong correlation between observed TCR beta diversity and the percentage of naive T cells measured by flow cytometry. Conclusive comparison of naive and antigen-experienced compartments was prevented by the profiling of bulk unsorted PBMCs. Estimates of total diversity based on one million sequenced T cells were regarded as lower bounds and as underestimates. Because donor CMV infection status was unknown, age-related changes in expanded clonotypes were potentially confounded.

The CDR3 runs 14 amino acids, cysteine and phenylalanine included. Solely the CDR3 DNA is kept, with 42 bases framed from the first base. CDR1 and CDR2 are read off the germline V gene as SGHDT and YYEEEE. Library prep was done by 5' RACE. The sequencing machine was an Illumina HiSeq 2500. A second PCR of about 7 to 12 cycles was run with a J-beta primer mix and a sample-barcoded 5' primer. A unique molecular identifier was introduced onto each TCR beta cDNA molecule by a template-switch 5' adaptor carrying 12 random nucleotides. Each sample yielded at least 2.5 million CDR3-containing paired-end reads. The Mint cDNA synthesis kit, primed by a TRBC-specific oligonucleotide, was used to synthesize first-strand cDNA from all RNA. All cDNA was treated with uracil-DNA glycosylase and then went through a first 18-cycle PCR with the universal primers M1SS and BC2_uni_R. The original pipeline was this. For normalization, 1 million high-quality reads were randomly selected from each sample, with every read carrying a distinct molecular identifier. Instead of being binned into consensus sequences, reads with shared molecular identifiers were discarded. CDR3 identification, clonotype clustering and error correction used MiTCR with a Q25 quality threshold and the strictest error-elimination algorithm. A nonparametric unseen species model with Euler transformation was used to estimate a lower bound on total TCR beta diversity. TCRdb reran the public reads through fastp at Q25 and MiXCR, keeping productive beta chains. CDR3 protein sequences are deduplicated, and each keeps its most common genes and DNA. The V and J calls here are based on TCRdb, not the publication. This sample holds roughly 800,000 distinct CDR3 sequences; around 25% were observed only once. The top ten hold around 2.9% of the sample.

Concerning this clonotype itself: Its antigen remains undetermined. Germline is not matched at one junction end, which may reflect a read error.

Donors were 30 to 45 systemically healthy Caucasian individuals from Russia aged roughly 6 to 100 years. Each donor gave around 9.9 milliliters of peripheral blood, collected into EDTA-treated Vacutainer tubes. PBMCs were isolated by Ficoll-Paque density-gradient centrifugation, with at least 7 million obtained per sample. Trizol reagent was used to extract total RNA from PBMCs, with at least 6 micrograms per sample. Naive CD45RAhigh/CD27high T cell percentages were measured by flow cytometry on a PBMC aliquot from every donor. The same data also went into a second study, on T cells of mothers and their children. That second publication adds: Nine systemically healthy Caucasian individuals served as donors, namely three mothers together with their six children. cDNA synthesis consumed the entire amount of extracted RNA, loaded at around 1.5 ug RNA in each 15 ul reaction. In the second PCR, the M1S primer introduced both the sample barcodes and 2-4 random nucleotides. More than 8 million TCR beta CDR3 reads were obtained from each mother, and about 3 million reads were obtained from each child. Thymic selection similarly shapes TCR recombination output in related and unrelated pairs, with minor effect from inherited differences. Normalized repertoire overlap was always found to be slightly, but never significantly, higher in related mother-child pairs than in unrelated mother-child pairs. No persistent microchimeric T cell clones were found, with a detection sensitivity of approximately 94 clones per million clonotypes. To look for features that set related mother-child pairs apart from unrelated individuals, the researchers ran deep NGS to compare the TCR beta repertoires of mothers and children. The mean age was about 38 +/- 4 years for the mothers and about 10 +/- 4 years for the children. After adapters were ligated using NEBNext reagents, the libraries underwent 100+100 nt paired-end sequencing on an Illumina HiSeq 2000. To avoid cross-contamination, the mother libraries and the child libraries were prepared a month apart and sequenced in separate runs. Each donor had between about 450,000 and 2,100,000 distinct TCR beta clonotypes identified. Naive TCR beta clonotypes were estimated from low-frequency clonotypes matched to each donor's FACS-determined naive share, without sorting.

The sequence was obtained from a boy between 10 and 17 years old in good health. Sequencing was performed on blood. The sequence links TRBV5-6 to TRBJ2-5; matching of 7 bases hints at TRBD2 as the D gene. The CDR3 in this case is CASSDTREGETHYF. The DNA sequence reads TGTGCCAGCAGCGACACCAGGGAGGGGGAGACCCACTACTTC.